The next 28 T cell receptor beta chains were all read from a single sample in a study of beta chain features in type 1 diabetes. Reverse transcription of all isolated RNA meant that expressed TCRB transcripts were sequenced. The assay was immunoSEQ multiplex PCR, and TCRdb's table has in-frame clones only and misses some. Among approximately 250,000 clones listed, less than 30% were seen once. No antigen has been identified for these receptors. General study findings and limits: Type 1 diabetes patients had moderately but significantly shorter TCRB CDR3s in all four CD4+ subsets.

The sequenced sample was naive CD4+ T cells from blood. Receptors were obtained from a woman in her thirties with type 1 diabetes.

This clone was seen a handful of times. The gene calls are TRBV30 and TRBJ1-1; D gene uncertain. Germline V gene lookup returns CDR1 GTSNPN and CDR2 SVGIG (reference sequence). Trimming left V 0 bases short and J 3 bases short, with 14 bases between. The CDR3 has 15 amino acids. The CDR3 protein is CAWSVHGEADTEAFF. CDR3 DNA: TGTGCCTGGAGTGTACACGGGGAAGCGGACACTGAAGCTTTCTTT.

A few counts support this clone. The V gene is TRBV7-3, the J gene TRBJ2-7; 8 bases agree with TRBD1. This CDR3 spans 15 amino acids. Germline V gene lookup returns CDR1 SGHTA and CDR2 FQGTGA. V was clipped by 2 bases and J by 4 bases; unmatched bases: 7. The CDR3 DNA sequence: TGTGCCAGCAGCTTATGGCCAGGGGGCACGTACGAGCAGTACTTC. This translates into CASSLWPGGTYEQYF.

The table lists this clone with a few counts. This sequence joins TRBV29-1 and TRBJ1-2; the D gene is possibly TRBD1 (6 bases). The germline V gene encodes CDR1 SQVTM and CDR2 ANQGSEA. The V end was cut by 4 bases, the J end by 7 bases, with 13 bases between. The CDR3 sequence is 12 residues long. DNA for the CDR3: TGCAGCGTTGTAGGGGGGGCTCGTGGCTACACCTTC. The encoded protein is CSVVGGARGYTF. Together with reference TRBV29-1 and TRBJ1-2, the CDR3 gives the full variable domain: SAVISQKPSRDICQRGTSLTIQCQVDSQVTMMFWYRQQPGQSLTLIATANQGSEATYESGFVIDKFPISRPNLTFSTLTVSNMSPEDSSIYLCSVVGGARGYTFGSGTRLTVV.

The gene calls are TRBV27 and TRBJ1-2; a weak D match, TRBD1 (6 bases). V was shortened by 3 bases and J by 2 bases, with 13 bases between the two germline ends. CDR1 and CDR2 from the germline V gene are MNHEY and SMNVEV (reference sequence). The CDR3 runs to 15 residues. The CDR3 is CASSFGTRLNYGYTF. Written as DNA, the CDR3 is TGTGCCAGCAGTTTCGGGACACGATTAAACTATGGCTACACCTTC.

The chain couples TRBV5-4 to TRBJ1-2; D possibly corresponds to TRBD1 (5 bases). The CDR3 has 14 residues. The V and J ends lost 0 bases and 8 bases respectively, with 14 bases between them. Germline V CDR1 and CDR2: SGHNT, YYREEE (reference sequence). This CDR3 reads CASSLDSGGEGYTF. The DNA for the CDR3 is TGTGCCAGCAGCTTGGATTCCGGGGGTGAGGGCTACACCTTC. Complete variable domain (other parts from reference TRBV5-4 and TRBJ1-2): ETGVTQSPTHLIKTRGQQVTLRCSSQSGHNTVSWYQQALGQGPQFIFQYYREEENGRGNFPPRFSGLQFPNYSSELNVNALELDDSALYLCASSLDSGGEGYTFGSGTRLTVV.

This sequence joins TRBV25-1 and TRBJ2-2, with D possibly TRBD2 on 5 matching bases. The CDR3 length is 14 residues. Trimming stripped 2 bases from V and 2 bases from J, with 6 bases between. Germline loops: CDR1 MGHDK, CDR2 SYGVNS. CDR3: CASSETRNTGELFF. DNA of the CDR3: TGTGCCAGCAGTGAAACTAGAAACACCGGGGAGCTGTTTTTT.

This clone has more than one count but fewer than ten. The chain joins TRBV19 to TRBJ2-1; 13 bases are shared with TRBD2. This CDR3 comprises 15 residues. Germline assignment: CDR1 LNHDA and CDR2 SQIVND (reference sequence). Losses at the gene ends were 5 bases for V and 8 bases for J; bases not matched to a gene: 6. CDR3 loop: CASSARTSGGDEQFF. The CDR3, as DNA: TGTGCCAGTAGTGCCCGGACTAGCGGGGGAGATGAGCAGTTCTTC.

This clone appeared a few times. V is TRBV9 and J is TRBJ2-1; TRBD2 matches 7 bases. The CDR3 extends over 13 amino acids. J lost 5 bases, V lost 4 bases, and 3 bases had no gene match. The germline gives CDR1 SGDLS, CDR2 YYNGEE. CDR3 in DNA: TGTGCCAGCAGCCAGAGCGGGGACAATGAGCAGTTCTTC. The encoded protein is CASSQSGDNEQFF.

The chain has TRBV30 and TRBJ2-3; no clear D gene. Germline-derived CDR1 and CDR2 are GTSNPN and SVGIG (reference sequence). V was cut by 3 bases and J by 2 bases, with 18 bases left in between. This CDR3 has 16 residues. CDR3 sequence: CAWRGMRLSATDTQYF. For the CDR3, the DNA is TGTGCCTGGAGAGGAATGAGGCTTAGTGCCACAGATACGCAGTATTTT.

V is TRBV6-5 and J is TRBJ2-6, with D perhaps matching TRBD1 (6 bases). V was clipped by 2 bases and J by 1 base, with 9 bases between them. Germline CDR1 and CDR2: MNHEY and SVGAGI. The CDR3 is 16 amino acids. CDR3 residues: CASSYLQGSGANVLTF. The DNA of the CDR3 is TGTGCCAGCAGTTACCTACAGGGATCTGGGGCCAACGTCCTGACTTTC.

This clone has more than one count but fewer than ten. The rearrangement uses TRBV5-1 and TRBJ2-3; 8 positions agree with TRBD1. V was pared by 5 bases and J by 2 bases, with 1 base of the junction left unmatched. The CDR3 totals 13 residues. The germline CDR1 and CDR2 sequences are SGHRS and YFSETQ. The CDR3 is CASRTGATDTQYF. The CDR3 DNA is TGCGCCAGCAGGACAGGGGCCACAGATACGCAGTATTTT.

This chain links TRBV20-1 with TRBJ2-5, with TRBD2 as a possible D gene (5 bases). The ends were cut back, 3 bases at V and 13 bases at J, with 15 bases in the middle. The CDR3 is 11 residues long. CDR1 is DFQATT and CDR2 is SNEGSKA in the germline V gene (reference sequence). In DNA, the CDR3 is TGCAGTGCTAGTGGAGGCCCCCTTTCGTACTTC. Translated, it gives CSASGGPLSYF.

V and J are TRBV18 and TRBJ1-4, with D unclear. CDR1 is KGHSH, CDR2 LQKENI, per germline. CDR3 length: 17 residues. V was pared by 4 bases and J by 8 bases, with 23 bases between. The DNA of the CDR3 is TGTGCCAGCTCACAGAGATCTGCAGCGTCTGGCGCGGAAAAACTGTTTTTT. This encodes CASSQRSAASGAEKLFF.

In DNA, the CDR3 is TGTGCCAGCAGCTTCCGGACAGACCAAGAGACCCAGTACTTC. This gives the protein CASSFRTDQETQYF. The chain recombines TRBV7-9 with TRBJ2-5; D is perhaps TRBD1 (6 bases). Germline CDR1 is SEHNR and CDR2 is FQNEAQ (reference sequence). CDR3 length: 14 residues. Trimming pared 3 bases from V and 0 bases from J, leaving 8 bases between.

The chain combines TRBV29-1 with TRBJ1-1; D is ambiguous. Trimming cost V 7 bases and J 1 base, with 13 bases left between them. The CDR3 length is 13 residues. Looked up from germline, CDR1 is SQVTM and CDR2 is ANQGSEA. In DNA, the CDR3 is TGCAGCGGTGACCACAGTTGGAACACTGAAGCTTTCTTT. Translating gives CSGDHSWNTEAFF.

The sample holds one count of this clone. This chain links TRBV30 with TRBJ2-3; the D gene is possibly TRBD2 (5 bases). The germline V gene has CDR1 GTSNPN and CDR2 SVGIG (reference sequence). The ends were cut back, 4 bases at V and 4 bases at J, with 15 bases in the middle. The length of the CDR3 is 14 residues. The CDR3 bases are TGTGCCTGGACGGTGGGAGTTGTGGCAGATACGCAGTATTTT. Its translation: CAWTVGVVADTQYF.

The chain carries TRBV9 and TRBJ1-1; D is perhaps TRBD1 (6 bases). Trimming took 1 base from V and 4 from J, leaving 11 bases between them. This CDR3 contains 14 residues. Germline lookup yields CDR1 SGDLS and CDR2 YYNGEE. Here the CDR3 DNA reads TGTGCCAGCAGCGTATTAGGGGGTAGCACTGAAGCTTTCTTT. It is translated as CASSVLGGSTEAFF.

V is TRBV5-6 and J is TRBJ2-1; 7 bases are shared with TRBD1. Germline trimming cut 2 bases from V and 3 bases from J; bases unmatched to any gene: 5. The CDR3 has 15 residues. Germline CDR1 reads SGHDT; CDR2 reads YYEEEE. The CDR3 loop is CASSFRGTNYNEQFF. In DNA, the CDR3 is TGTGCCAGCAGCTTCAGGGGGACCAACTACAATGAGCAGTTCTTC.

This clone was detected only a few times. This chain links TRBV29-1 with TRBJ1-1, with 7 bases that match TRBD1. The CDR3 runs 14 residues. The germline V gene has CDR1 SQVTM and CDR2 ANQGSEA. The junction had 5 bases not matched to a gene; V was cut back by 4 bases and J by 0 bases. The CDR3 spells CSVVVRGMNTEAFF. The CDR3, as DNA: TGCAGCGTTGTCGTCAGGGGGATGAACACTGAAGCTTTCTTT.

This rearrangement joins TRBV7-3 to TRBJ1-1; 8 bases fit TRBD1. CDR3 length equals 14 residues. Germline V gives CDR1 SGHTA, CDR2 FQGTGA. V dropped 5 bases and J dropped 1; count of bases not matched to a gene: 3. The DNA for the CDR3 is TGTGCCAGCAGCCAAGGGACAGGGAACACTGAAGCTTTCTTT. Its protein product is CASSQGTGNTEAFF.

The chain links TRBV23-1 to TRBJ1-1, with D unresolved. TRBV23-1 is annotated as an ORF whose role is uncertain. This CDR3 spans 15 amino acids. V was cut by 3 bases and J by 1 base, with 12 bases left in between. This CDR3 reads CASSHPTPRNTEAFF. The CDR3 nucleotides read TGCGCCAGCAGTCATCCGACTCCCAGGAACACTGAAGCTTTCTTT.

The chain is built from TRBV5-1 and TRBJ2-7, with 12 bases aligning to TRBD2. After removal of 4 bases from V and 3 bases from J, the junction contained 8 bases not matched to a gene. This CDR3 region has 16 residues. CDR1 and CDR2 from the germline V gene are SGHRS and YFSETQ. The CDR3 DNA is TGCGCCAGCAGCATAGGACTAGCGGGACGAAGCTACGAGCAGTACTTC. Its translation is CASSIGLAGRSYEQYF.

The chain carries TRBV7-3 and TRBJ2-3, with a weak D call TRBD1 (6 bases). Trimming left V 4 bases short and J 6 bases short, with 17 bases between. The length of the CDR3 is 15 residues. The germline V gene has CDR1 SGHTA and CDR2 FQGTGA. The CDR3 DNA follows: TGTGCCAGCAGCTCATACACCAGGGGTAGCGATACGCAGTATTTT. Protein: CASSSYTRGSDTQYF.

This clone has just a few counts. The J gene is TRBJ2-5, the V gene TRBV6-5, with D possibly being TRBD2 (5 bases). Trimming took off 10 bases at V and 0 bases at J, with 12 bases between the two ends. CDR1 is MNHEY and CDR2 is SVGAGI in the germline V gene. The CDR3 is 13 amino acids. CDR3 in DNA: TGTGCCACGGCCGAGGACTACCAAGAGACCCAGTACTTC. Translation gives CATAEDYQETQYF.

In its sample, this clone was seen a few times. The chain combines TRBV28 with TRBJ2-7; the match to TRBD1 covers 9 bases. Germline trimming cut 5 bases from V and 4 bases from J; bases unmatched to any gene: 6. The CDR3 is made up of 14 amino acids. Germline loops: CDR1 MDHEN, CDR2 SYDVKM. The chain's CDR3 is CASSPPDRGYEQYF. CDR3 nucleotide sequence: TGTGCCAGCAGTCCGCCGGACAGGGGATACGAGCAGTACTTC.

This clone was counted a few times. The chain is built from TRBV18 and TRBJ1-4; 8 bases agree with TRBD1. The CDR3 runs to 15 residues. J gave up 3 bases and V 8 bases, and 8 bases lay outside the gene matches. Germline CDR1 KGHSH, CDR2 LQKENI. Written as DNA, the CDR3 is TGTGCCAGCAGTCCGGGACAGGCCGCTAATGAAAAACTGTTTTTT. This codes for CASSPGQAANEKLFF.

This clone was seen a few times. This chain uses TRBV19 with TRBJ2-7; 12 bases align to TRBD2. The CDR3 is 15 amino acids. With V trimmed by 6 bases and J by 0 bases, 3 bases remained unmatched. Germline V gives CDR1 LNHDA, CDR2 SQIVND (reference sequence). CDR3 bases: TGTGCCAGTAGCGTGACTAGCGGGGGCTCCTACGAGCAGTACTTC. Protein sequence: CASSVTSGGSYEQYF. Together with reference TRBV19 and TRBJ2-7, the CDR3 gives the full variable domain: DGGITQSPKYLFRKEGQNVTLSCEQNLNHDAMYWYRQDPGQGLRLIYYSQIVNDFQKGDIAEGYSVSREKKESFPLTVTSAQKNPTAFYLCASSVTSGGSYEQYFGPGTRLTVT.

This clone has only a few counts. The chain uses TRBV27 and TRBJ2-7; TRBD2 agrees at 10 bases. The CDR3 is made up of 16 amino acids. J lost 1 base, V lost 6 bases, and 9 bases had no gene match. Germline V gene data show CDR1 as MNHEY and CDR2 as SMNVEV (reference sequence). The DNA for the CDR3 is TGTGCCAGCAGCCCCGGTAGCGGGAGGCCTTCCTACGAGCAGTACTTC. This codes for CASSPGSGRPSYEQYF.